This T cell receptor beta chain was recorded in a study of technical replicates of blood from several donors. TCRdb's table, derived via immunoSEQ multiplex PCR, lists solely in-frame clones and lacks some. The sample holds approximately 66,000 clones, 88% seen once. CDR1 is SGHRS and CDR2 is YFSETQ in the germline V gene. There are 13 residues in the CDR3. The V end lost 2 bases, the J end lost 6 bases, and 12 bases lay between the germline ends. The V gene is TRBV5-1, the J gene TRBJ2-7; D is unclear. The receptor's source is a human donor in good health. Some clones in this sample may be carry-over from other donors' samples. The sequencing input was PBMCs. This CDR3 is CASSFGSIGEQYF. As DNA, the CDR3 is TGCGCCAGCAGCTTCGGGTCTATTGGCGAGCAGTACTTC. Drawing the rest from reference TRBV5-1 and TRBJ2-7, the complete variable domain is KAGVTQTPRYLIKTRGQQVTLSCSPISGHRSVSWYQQTPGQGLQFLFEYFSETQRNKGNFPGRFSGRQFSNSRSEMNVSTLELGDSALYLCASSFGSIGEQYFGPGTRLTVT.